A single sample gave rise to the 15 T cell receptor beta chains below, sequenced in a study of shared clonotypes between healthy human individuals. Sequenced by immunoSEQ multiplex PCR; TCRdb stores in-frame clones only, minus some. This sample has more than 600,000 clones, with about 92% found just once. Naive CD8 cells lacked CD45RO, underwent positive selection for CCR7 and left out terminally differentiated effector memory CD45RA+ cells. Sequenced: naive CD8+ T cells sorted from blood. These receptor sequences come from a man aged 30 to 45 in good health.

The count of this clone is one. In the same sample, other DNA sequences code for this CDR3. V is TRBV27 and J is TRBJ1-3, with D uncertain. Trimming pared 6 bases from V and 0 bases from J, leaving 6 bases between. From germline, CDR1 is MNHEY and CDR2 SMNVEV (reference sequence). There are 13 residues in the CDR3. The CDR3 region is CASRGSSGNTIYF. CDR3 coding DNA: TGTGCCAGCAGGGGGTCCTCTGGAAACACCATATATTTT.

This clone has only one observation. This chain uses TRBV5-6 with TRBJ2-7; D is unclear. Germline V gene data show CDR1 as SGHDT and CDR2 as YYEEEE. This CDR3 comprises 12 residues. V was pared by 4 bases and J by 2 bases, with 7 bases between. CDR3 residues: CASSASTYEQYF. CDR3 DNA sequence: TGTGCCAGCAGCGCGTCAACCTACGAGCAGTACTTC.

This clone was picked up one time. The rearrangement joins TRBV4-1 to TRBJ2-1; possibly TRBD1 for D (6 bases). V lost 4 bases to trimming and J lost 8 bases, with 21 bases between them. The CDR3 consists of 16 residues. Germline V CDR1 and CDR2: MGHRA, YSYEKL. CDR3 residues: CASSLQTTGSRDEQFF. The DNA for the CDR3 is TGCGCCAGCAGCCTACAAACAACAGGGTCGAGGGATGAGCAGTTCTTC.

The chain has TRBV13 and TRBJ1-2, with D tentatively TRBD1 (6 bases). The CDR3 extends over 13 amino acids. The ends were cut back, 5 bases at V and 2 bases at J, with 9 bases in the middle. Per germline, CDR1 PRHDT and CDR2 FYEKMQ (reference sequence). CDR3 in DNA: TGTGCCAGCAGCGAGGACAGAAACTATGGCTACACCTTC. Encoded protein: CASSEDRNYGYTF. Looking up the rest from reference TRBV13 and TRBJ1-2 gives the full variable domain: AAGVIQSPRHLIKEKRETATLKCYPIPRHDTVYWYQQGPGQDPQFLISFYEKMQSDKGSIPDRFSAQQFSDYHSELNMSSLELGDSALYFCASSEDRNYGYTFGSGTRLTVV.

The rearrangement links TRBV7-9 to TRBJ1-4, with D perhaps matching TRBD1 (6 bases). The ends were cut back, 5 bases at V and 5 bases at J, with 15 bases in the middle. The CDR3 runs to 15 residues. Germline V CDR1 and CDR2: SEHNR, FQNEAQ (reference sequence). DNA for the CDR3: TGTGCCAGCAGCCCACCAGGGGAGGGGAATGAAAAACTGTTTTTT. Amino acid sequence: CASSPPGEGNEKLFF.

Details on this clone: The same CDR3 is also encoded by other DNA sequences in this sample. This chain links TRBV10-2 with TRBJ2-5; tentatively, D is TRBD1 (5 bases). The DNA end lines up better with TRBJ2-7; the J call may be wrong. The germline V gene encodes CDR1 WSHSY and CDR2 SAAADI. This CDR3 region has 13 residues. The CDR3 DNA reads TGCGCCAGCAGTCGCGACAGTCCCTACGAGCAGTACTTC. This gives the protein CASSRDSPYEQYF.

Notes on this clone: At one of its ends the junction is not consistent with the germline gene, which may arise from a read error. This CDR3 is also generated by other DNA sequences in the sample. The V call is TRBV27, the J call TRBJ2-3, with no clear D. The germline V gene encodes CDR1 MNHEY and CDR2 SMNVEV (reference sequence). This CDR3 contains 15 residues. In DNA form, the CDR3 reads TGTGCCAGCAGTTTTGTGCGGCAGAACACAGATACGCAGTACTTT. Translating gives CASSFVRQNTDTQYF.

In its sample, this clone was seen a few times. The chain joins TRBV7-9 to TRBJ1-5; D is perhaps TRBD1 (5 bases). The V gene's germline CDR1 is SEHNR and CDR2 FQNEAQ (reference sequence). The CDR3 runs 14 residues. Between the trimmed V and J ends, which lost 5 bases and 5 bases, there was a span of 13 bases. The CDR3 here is CASSGGTGYQPQHF. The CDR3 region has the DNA TGTGCCAGCAGCGGTGGGACGGGATATCAGCCCCAGCATTTT.

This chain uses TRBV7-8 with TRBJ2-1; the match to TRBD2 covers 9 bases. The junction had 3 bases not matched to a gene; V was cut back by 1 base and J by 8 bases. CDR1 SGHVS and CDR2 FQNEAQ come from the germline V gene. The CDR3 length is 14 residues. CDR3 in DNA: TGTGCCAGCAGCTTAGAAATAGCGGGAGATGAGCAGTTCTTC. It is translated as CASSLEIAGDEQFF.

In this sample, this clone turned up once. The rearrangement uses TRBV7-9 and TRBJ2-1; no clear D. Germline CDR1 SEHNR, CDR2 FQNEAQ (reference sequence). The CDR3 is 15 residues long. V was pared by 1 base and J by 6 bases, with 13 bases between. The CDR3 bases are TGTGCCAGCAGCTTAGTGGTGACCTCGGCCAATGAGCAGTTCTTC. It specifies CASSLVVTSANEQFF. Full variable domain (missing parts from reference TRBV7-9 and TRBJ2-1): DTGVSQNPRHKITKRGQNVTFRCDPISEHNRLYWYRQTLGQGPEFLTYFQNEAQLEKSRLLSDRFSAERPKGSFSTLEIQRTEQGDSAMYLCASSLVVTSANEQFFGPGTRLTVL.

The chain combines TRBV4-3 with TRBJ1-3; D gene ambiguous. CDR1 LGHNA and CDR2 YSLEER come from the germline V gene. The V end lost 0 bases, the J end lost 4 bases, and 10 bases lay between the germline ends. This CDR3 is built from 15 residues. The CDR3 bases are TGCGCCAGCAGCCAAGAGGAAAGGGAGGGAAACACCATATATTTT. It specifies CASSQEEREGNTIYF.

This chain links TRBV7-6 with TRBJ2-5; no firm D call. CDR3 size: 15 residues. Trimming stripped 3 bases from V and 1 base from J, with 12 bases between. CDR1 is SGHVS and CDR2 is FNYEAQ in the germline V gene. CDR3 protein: CASSFYTDFQETQYF. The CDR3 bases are TGTGCCAGCAGCTTTTATACAGACTTCCAAGAGACCCAGTACTTC.

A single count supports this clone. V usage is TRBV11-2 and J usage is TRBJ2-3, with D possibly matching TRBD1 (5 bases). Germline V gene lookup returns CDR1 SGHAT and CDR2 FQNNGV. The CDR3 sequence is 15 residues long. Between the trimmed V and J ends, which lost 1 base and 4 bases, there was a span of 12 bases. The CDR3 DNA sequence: TGTGCCAGCAGCTTAGCTGCCTTGACAGCAGATACGCAGTATTTT. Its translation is CASSLAALTADTQYF.

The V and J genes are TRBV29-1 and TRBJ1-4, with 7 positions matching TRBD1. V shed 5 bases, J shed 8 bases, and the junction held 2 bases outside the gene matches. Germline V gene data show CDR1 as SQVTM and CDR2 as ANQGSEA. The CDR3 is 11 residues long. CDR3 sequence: CSVLQGEKLFF. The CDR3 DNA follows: TGCAGCGTTCTACAGGGGGAAAAACTGTTTTTT.

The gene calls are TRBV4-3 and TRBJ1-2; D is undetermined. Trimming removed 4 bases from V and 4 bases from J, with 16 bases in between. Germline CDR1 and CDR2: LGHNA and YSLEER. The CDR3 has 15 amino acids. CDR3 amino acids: CASSPRLHTIYGYTF. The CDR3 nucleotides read TGCGCCAGCAGCCCAAGACTACACACCATCTATGGCTACACCTTC.